The 29 T cell receptor beta chains below all came from one sample that was sequenced in a study of blood T cell repertoires in COVID-19. Method: immunoSEQ multiplex PCR; TCRdb's copy keeps in-frame clones and lacks some. The sample gives some 150,000 clones, 75% to 85% of which show up once; approximately 0.5% is in the top ten. The sequenced sample consisted of peripheral blood. Source of these receptors: a man in his 60s with acute or convalescent COVID-19.

The rearrangement joins TRBV5-4 to TRBJ2-6; TRBD2 matches at 14 bases. Germline V lookup: CDR1 SGHNT, CDR2 YYREEE (reference sequence). The V segment lost 5 bases and the J segment 2 bases; nucleotides outside the gene matches: 9. This CDR3 region has 19 residues. CDR3 amino acids: CASSSGTSGSSAGANVLTF. CDR3 in DNA: TGTGCCAGCAGTTCTGGGACTAGCGGGAGTAGTGCTGGGGCCAACGTCCTGACTTTC.

The chain couples TRBV5-1 to TRBJ1-2, with 8 bases that match TRBD1. With V trimmed by 4 bases and J by 7 bases, 12 bases remained unmatched. Germline CDR1 and CDR2: SGHRS and YFSETQ. There are 15 residues in the CDR3. The CDR3 region is CASSPEHRGRGGYTF. The DNA for the CDR3 is TGCGCCAGCAGCCCCGAGCACAGGGGGAGAGGTGGCTACACCTTC.

V and J are TRBV4-3 and TRBJ1-1, with TRBD1 identical over 8 bases. Unmatched junction bases numbered 10, after V lost 0 bases and J lost 7 bases. This CDR3 is built from 16 residues. Germline V gene data show CDR1 as LGHNA and CDR2 as YSLEER. CDR3 nucleotides: TGCGCCAGCAGCCAAGATAGGGGGCAGGGGGCCAATGAAGCTTTCTTT. The encoded protein is CASSQDRGQGANEAFF.

V gene TRBV27 combines with J gene TRBJ2-3, with a tentative D call TRBD1 (5 bases). This CDR3 contains 15 residues. Germline lookup yields CDR1 MNHEY and CDR2 SMNVEV (reference sequence). Trimming pared 2 bases from V and 2 bases from J, leaving 11 bases between. CDR3 in DNA: TGTGCCAGCAGTTTAAAGGGGTCCAACACAGATACGCAGTATTTT. Protein sequence: CASSLKGSNTDTQYF.

In DNA form, the CDR3 reads TGCAGCGTTGGTCGGGGGGGCCAGGGAGATACGCAGTATTTT. Encoded protein: CSVGRGGQGDTQYF. The chain combines TRBV29-1 with TRBJ2-3; TRBD2 aligns across 8 bases. Germline V gene lookup returns CDR1 SQVTM and CDR2 ANQGSEA. The CDR3 is made up of 14 amino acids. V lost 4 bases to trimming and J lost 5 bases; unmatched junction nucleotides: 8.

The CDR3 region has the DNA TGTGCCAGCAGTCCGGGACAGCCAAATTCACCCCTCCACTTT. This codes for CASSPGQPNSPLHF. The chain uses TRBV3-1 (or the pseudogene TRBV3-2) and TRBJ1-6; 7 nucleotides match TRBD1. V shed 6 bases, J shed 7 bases, and the junction held 6 bases outside the gene matches. Looked up from germline, CDR1 is LGHDT and CDR2 is YNNKEL (reference sequence). This CDR3 spans 14 amino acids.

The V and J genes are TRBV11-3 and TRBJ2-2; D remains ambiguous. Trimming took off 5 bases at V and 7 bases at J, with 17 bases between the two ends. The length of the CDR3 is 15 residues. Germline V gene data show CDR1 as SGHNT and CDR2 as YENEEA. The CDR3 sequence is CASSTFLSGGGELFF. The CDR3 bases are TGTGCCAGCAGCACATTCCTCTCCGGCGGCGGGGAGCTGTTTTTT.

This clone was seen a handful of times. This chain links TRBV20-1 with TRBJ1-3; D not resolved. The length of the CDR3 is 15 residues. Per the germline V gene, CDR1 is DFQATT and CDR2 is SNEGSKA (reference sequence). V was cut by 3 bases and J by 0 bases, with 12 bases left in between. CDR3 coding DNA: TGCAGTGCTAGTGAGAGGCCTAACTCTGGAAACACCATATATTTT. Its protein product is CSASERPNSGNTIYF.

This clone has more than one count but fewer than ten. The rearrangement links TRBV25-1 to TRBJ2-4, with TRBD2 as a possible D gene (5 bases). V was clipped by 0 bases and J by 1 base, with 10 bases between them. This CDR3 is 16 amino acids long. The germline V gene has CDR1 MGHDK and CDR2 SYGVNS. This CDR3 reads CASSEYGGRAKNIQYF. CDR3 nucleotides: TGTGCCAGCAGTGAATACGGCGGGCGGGCCAAAAACATTCAGTACTTC.

In this sample, this clone turned up a few times. This chain joins TRBV5-1 and TRBJ1-3; D not resolved. CDR3 length: 15 amino acids. The V and J ends lost 0 bases and 8 bases respectively, with 15 bases between them. CDR1 and CDR2 (germline): SGHRS, YFSETQ. CDR3 residues: CASSLVSTAEDTIYF. The CDR3 DNA follows: TGCGCCAGCAGCTTGGTTTCTACGGCGGAGGACACCATATATTTT.

This clone was seen a handful of times. The rearrangement joins TRBV14 to TRBJ1-3, with no clear D. The V and J ends lost 6 bases and 4 bases respectively, with 10 bases between them. Germline V gene data show CDR1 as SGHDN and CDR2 as FVKESK. The CDR3 covers 13 residues. The CDR3 here is CASRREVGNTIYF. For the CDR3, the DNA is TGTGCCAGCAGAAGGGAGGTCGGAAACACCATATATTTT.

The chain couples TRBV11-3 to TRBJ2-2, with 7 bases aligning to TRBD1. Unmatched junction bases numbered 9, after V lost 2 bases and J lost 6 bases. CDR1 is SGHNT and CDR2 is YENEEA in the germline V gene. The CDR3 has 16 residues. The CDR3 DNA follows: TGTGCCAGCAGCTTAAAGGGACAGACGGCTTCCGGGGAGCTGTTTTTT. This translates into CASSLKGQTASGELFF. The variable domain in full, completed from reference TRBV11-3 and TRBJ2-2, reads EAGVVQSPRYKIIEKKQPVAFWCNPISGHNTLYWYLQNLGQGPELLIRYENEEAVDDSQLPKDRFSAERLKGVDSTLKIQPAELGDSAVYLCASSLKGQTASGELFFGEGSRLTVL.

The chain has TRBV5-1 and TRBJ1-1; the match to TRBD1 covers 10 bases. This CDR3 contains 13 residues. Germline assignment: CDR1 SGHRS and CDR2 YFSETQ. The J segment lost 3 bases and the V segment lost 7 bases, leaving 3 bases of the junction unmatched. The CDR3 coding sequence is TGCGCCAGCGTAGGACAGGGGGACACTGAAGCTTTCTTT. Translated, it gives CASVGQGDTEAFF.

This clone came up a few times. The chain has TRBV6-5 and TRBJ2-3; TRBD2 agrees at 7 bases. J lost 2 bases, V lost 7 bases, and 9 bases had no gene match. The CDR3 spans 15 residues. Germline V CDR1 and CDR2: MNHEY, SVGAGI. Written as DNA, the CDR3 is TGTGCCAGCACCCGGCCTAGCGGAGTCACAGATACGCAGTATTTT. This sequence encodes CASTRPSGVTDTQYF.

This chain connects TRBV18 to TRBJ1-3; 7 bases are a match to TRBD1. The CDR3 consists of 14 residues. Germline V lookup: CDR1 KGHSH, CDR2 LQKENI. Trimming took 5 bases from V and 2 from J; bases not matched to a gene: 3. CDR3 sequence reads: CASSADRAGNTIYF. CDR3 DNA sequence: TGTGCCAGCTCAGCCGACAGGGCTGGAAACACCATATATTTT.

This clone was detected once. J is TRBJ2-3 and V is TRBV5-1; 8 nucleotides match TRBD2. Germline lookup yields CDR1 SGHRS and CDR2 YFSETQ. The length of the CDR3 is 18 residues. V trimming: 2 bases; J trimming: 1 base; junction bases outside the gene matches: 12. The CDR3, as DNA: TGCGCCAGCAGCTTACGAGCGGGGGCCGGCCTCGGCACAGATACGCAGTATTTT. Its protein product is CASSLRAGAGLGTDTQYF.

This clone was seen a single time. The rearrangement links TRBV2 to TRBJ2-1; 7 bases agree with TRBD1. Unmatched junction bases numbered 7, after V lost 4 bases and J lost 7 bases. The germline V gene has CDR1 SNHLY and CDR2 FYNNEI. This CDR3 region has 14 residues. CDR3 sequence reads: CASSGQGLGNEQFF. The CDR3 nucleotides are TGTGCCAGCAGTGGACAGGGTTTAGGGAATGAGCAGTTCTTC.

This clone came up a few times. The chain has TRBV4-3 and TRBJ1-2; no clear D. V lost 0 bases to trimming and J lost 6 bases, with 8 bases between them. Germline CDR1 is LGHNA and CDR2 is YSLEER. CDR3 length equals 13 residues. CDR3 loop: CASSQDEGDGYTF. The CDR3 nucleotides are TGCGCCAGCAGCCAAGATGAGGGTGATGGCTACACCTTC.

J is TRBJ2-3 and V is TRBV18, with 10 bases aligning to TRBD2. V was pared by 5 bases and J by 0 bases, with 2 bases of the junction left unmatched. The CDR3 has 15 amino acids. Germline assignment: CDR1 KGHSH and CDR2 LQKENI. The CDR3 DNA reads as TGTGCCAGCTCATCTAGCGGGGGTAGCACAGATACGCAGTATTTT. Translating it yields CASSSSGGSTDTQYF.

This clone was counted a few times. This chain connects TRBV19 to TRBJ1-6; D perhaps matches TRBD1 (5 bases). The CDR3 loop spans 15 amino acids. Germline V gene lookup returns CDR1 LNHDA and CDR2 SQIVND (reference sequence). V was trimmed by 1 base and J by 6 bases, leaving 10 bases between them. The CDR3 DNA sequence: TGTGCCAGTAGTATAGGAGGCAGGGTTAATTCACCCCTCCACTTT. This translates into CASSIGGRVNSPLHF.

This clone was counted a few times. The gene calls are TRBV4-3 and TRBJ2-7, with D tentatively TRBD2 (6 bases). Germline CDR1 reads LGHNA; CDR2 reads YSLEER. Trimming pared 0 bases from V and 3 bases from J, leaving 15 bases between. The CDR3 covers 16 residues. DNA for the CDR3: TGCGCCAGCAGCCAAGATAATCGCGGGGAGTACTACGAGCAGTACTTC. This translates into CASSQDNRGEYYEQYF.

V and J are TRBV13 and TRBJ1-2; D is uncertain. Trimming cost V 2 bases and J 4 bases, with 8 bases left between them. The CDR3 sequence is 13 residues long. Germline CDR1 is PRHDT and CDR2 is FYEKMQ (reference sequence). The DNA for the CDR3 is TGTGCCAGCAGCTTACGAGGGTCCTATGGCTACACCTTC. Amino acids: CASSLRGSYGYTF.

The chain carries TRBV13 and TRBJ2-3; no definite D call. From germline, CDR1 is PRHDT and CDR2 FYEKMQ (reference sequence). There are 12 residues in the CDR3. V lost 5 bases to trimming and J lost 2 bases, with 5 bases between them. CDR3 region: CASSLYTDTQYF. In nucleotides, the CDR3 is TGTGCCAGCAGCCTTTACACAGATACGCAGTATTTT.

The chain has TRBV10-3 and TRBJ1-2, with D possibly matching TRBD1 (6 bases). Germline-derived CDR1 and CDR2 are ENHRY and SYGVKD. Between the trimmed V and J ends, which lost 8 bases and 3 bases, there was a span of 10 bases. This CDR3 contains 12 residues. The CDR3 here is CAIGAGDYGYTF. DNA for the CDR3: TGTGCCATCGGGGCAGGGGACTATGGCTACACCTTC.

This chain links TRBV3-1 (or the pseudogene TRBV3-2) with TRBJ2-5, with TRBD1 matching 7 bases. With V trimmed by 4 bases and J by 3 bases, 14 bases remained unmatched. Germline V gene sequence: CDR1 LGHDT, CDR2 YNNKEL (reference sequence). The CDR3 totals 17 residues. CDR3 protein: CASSPDRVVREKETQYF. In nucleotides, the CDR3 is TGTGCCAGCAGCCCCGACAGGGTAGTAAGGGAGAAAGAGACCCAGTACTTC.

This clone has more than one count but fewer than ten. CDR3 region: CASSQGVGGTFSYEQYF. As DNA, the CDR3 is TGTGCCAGCAGCCAAGGAGTCGGAGGGACGTTCTCCTACGAGCAGTACTTC. The chain joins TRBV4-2 to TRBJ2-7; D is perhaps TRBD2 (6 bases). V was clipped by 1 base and J by 0 bases, with 16 bases between them. Germline CDR1 is LGHNA and CDR2 is YNFKEQ. The CDR3 length is 17 residues.

A single count supports this clone. The chain has TRBV19 and TRBJ1-2; no clear D gene. CDR3 length: 14 amino acids. V was cut by 7 bases and J by 0 bases, with 12 bases left in between. Germline assignment: CDR1 LNHDA and CDR2 SQIVND (reference sequence). CDR3 sequence reads: CASKRRTANYGYTF. In nucleotides, the CDR3 is TGTGCCAGTAAGAGGAGGACGGCTAACTATGGCTACACCTTC.

The genes are TRBV6-2 or TRBV6-3 and TRBJ2-5; 7 bases match TRBD2. Germline CDR1 and CDR2: MNHEY and SVGEGT. The V gene end was trimmed by 2 bases and the J gene end by 3 bases; junction bases not matched to a gene: 9. The CDR3 totals 16 residues. The CDR3 here is CASSYAIAGTKETQYF. CDR3 nucleotide sequence: TGTGCCAGCAGTTACGCGATAGCGGGTACCAAAGAGACCCAGTACTTC.

In its sample, this clone was seen once. The chain carries TRBV14 and TRBJ2-7, with 10 bases that match TRBD2. The V gene end was trimmed by 8 bases and the J gene end by 4 bases; junction bases not matched to a gene: 5. The CDR3 has 13 amino acids. Germline loops: CDR1 SGHDN, CDR2 FVKESK. The CDR3 loop reads CASGSGLAYEQYF. The CDR3 DNA sequence: TGTGCCAGCGGCTCGGGACTAGCGTACGAGCAGTACTTC.